This TCR beta chain was obtained from a study of early T cells in non-severe SARS-CoV-2 infection. Findings and caveats of the study: VDJdb-based annotation leaned toward anti-spike CD8 responses and missed private and CD4 specificities.

Germline-derived CDR1 and CDR2 are DFQATT and SNEGSKA (reference sequence). The CDR3 is 15 residues long. Trimming took off 0 bases at V and 4 bases at J, with 13 bases between the two ends. Researchers attached unique molecular identifiers to individual cDNA molecules. TCRdb independently ran MiXCR on the 5' RACE reads; one entry per CDR3 protein. The table records 90,000 to 130,000 distinct CDR3 sequences, around 13% of them present only once. Only a few counts were recorded for this clonotype. Its antigen is unidentified. V is TRBV20-1 and J is TRBJ2-1; TRBD2 is a possible D gene (6 bases). The sequence came from an adult who was a healthcare worker with PCR-confirmed SARS-CoV-2 infection or an uninfected control (not recorded which). The specimen was whole blood, collected at baseline. The CDR3 loop reads CSARDGGTAYNEQFF. The DNA for the CDR3 is TGCAGTGCTAGAGATGGTGGGACTGCTTACAATGAGCAGTTCTTC.